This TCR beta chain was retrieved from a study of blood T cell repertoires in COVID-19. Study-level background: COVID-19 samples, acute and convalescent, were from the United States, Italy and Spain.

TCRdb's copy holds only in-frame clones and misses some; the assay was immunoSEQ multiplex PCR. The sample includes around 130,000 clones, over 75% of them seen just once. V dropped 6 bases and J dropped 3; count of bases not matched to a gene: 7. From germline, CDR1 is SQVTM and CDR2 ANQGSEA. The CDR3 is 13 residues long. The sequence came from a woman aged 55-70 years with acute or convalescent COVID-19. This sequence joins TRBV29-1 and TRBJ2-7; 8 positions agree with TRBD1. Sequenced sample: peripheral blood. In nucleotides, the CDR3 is TGCAGCGTAAGGACAGGGCCGAGCTACGAGCAGTACTTC. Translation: CSVRTGPSYEQYF.